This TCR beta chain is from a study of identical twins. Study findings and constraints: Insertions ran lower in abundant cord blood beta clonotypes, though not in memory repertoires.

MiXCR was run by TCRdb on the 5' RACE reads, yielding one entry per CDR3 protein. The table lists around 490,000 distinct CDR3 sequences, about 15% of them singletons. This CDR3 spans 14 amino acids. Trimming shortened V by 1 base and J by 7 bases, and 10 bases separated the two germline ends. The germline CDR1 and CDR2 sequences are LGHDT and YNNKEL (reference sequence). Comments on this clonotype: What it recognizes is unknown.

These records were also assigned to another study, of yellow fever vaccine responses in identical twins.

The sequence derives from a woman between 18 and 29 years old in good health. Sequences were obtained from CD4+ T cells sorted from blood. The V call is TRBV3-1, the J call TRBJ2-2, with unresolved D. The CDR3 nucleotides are TGTGCCAGCAGCCAAGGGACCACGAGCGGGGAGCTGTTTTTT. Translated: CASSQGTTSGELFF.